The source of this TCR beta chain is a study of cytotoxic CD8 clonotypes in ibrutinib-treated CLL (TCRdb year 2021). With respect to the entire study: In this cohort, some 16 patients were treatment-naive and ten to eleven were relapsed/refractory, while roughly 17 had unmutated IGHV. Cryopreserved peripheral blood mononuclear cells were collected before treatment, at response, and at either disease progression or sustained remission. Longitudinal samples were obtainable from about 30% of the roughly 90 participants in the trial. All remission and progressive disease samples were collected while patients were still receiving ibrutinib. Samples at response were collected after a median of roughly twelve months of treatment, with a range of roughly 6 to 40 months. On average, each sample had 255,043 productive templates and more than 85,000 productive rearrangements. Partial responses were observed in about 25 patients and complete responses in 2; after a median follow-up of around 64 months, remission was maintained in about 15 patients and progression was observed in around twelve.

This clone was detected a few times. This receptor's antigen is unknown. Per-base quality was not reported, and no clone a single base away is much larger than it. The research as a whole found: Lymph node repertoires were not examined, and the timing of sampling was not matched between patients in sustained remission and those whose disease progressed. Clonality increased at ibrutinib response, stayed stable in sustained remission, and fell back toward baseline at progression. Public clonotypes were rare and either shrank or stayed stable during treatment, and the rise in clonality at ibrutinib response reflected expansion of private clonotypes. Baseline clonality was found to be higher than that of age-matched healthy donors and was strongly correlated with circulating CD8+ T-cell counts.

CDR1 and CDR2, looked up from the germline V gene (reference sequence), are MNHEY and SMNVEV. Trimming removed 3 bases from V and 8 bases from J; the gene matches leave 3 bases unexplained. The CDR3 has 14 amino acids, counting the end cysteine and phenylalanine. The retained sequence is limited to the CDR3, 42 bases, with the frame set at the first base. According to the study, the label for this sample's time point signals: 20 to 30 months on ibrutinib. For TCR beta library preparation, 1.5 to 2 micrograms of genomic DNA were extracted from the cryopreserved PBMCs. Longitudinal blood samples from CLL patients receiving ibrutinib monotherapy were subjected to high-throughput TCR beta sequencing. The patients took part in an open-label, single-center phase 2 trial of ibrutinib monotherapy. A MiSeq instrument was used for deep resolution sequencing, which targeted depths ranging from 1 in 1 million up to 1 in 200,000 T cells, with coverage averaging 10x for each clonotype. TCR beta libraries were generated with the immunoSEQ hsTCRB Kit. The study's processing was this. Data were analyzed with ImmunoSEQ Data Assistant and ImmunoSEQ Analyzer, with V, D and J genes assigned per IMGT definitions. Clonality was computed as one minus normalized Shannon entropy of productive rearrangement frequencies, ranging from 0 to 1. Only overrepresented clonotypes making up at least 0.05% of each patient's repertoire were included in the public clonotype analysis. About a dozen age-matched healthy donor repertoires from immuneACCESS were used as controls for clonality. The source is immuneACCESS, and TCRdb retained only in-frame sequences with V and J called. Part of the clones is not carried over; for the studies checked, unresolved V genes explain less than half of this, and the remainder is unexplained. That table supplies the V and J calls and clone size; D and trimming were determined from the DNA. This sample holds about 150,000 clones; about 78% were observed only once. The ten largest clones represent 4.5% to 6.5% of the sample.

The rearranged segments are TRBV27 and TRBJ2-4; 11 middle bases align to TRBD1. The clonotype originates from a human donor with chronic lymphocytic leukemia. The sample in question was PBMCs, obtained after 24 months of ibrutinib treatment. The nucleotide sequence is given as TGTGCCAGCAGTTTCGGACAGGGGGCTTACATTCAGTACTTC. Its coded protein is CASSFGQGAYIQYF.